This TCR beta chain appears in the sequencing data of a study of T cell responses to AZD1222 COVID-19 vaccine. Regarding this clone: What it binds is not known.

Clones were sequenced by immunoSEQ multiplex PCR, and TCRdb holds only the in-frame ones, with some missing. Found here are fewer than 200,000 clones, about 90% of them singletons; the top ten hold 1.9%. Whole-study findings and limits: Spike-specific TCR repertoires showed rising breadth and depth after two AZD1222 doses. No repertoire was sampled before or during the peak T cell response, only after it.

The CDR3 totals 13 residues. Germline trimming cut 7 bases from V and 7 bases from J; bases unmatched to any gene: 6. The chain recombines TRBV12-3 or TRBV12-4 with TRBJ1-1; 10 positions agree with TRBD1. The starting material was peripheral blood, obtained on day 0 of AZD1222 vaccination. The origin of this receptor is an adult in good health. CDR3 loop: CASNQGQGGEAFF. As DNA, the CDR3 is TGTGCCAGCAACCAAGGACAGGGGGGTGAAGCTTTCTTT.